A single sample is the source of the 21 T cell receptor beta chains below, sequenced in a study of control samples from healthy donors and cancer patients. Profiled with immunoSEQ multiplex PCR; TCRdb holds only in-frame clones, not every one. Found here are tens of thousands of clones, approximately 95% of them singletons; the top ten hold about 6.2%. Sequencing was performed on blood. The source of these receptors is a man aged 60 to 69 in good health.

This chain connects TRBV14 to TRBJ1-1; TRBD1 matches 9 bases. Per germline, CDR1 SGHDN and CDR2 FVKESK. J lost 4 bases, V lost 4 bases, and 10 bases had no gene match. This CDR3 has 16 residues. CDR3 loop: CASSPRDRVWATEAFF. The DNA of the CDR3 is TGTGCCAGCAGCCCCCGGGACAGGGTTTGGGCCACTGAAGCTTTCTTT.

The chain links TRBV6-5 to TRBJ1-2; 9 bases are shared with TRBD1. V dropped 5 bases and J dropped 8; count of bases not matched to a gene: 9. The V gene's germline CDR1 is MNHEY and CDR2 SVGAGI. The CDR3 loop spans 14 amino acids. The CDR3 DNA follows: TGTGCCAGCAGTACCTTACAGGGGGCTGGGGGCTACACCTTC. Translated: CASSTLQGAGGYTF.

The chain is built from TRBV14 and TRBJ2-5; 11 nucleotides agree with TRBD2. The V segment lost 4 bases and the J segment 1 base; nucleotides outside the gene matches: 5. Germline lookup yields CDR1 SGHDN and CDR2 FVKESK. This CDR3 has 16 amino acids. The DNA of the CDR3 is TGTGCCAGCAGCCTTCTAGCGGGGGGTCCCCAAGAGACCCAGTACTTC. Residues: CASSLLAGGPQETQYF.

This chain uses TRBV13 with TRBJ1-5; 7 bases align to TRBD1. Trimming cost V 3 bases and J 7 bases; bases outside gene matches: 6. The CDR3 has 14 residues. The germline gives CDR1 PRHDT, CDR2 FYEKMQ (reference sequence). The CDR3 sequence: CASSLGTGVQPQHF. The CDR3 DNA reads TGTGCCAGCAGCTTGGGCACAGGGGTACAGCCCCAGCATTTT.

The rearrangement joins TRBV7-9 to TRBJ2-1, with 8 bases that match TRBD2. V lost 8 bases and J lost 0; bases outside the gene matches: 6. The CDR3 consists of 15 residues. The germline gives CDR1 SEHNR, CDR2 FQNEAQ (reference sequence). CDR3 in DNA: TGTGCCAGCGCTGCTGCGGGGGGCTCCTACAATGAGCAGTTCTTC. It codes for CASAAAGGSYNEQFF.

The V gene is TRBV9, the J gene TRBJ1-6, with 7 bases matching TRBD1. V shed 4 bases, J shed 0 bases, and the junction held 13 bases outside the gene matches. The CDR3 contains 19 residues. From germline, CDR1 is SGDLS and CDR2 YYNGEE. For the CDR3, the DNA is TGTGCCAGCAGCCCGACGACAGGGCGAGCAAGCTCCTATAATTCACCCCTCCACTTT. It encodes CASSPTTGRASSYNSPLHF.

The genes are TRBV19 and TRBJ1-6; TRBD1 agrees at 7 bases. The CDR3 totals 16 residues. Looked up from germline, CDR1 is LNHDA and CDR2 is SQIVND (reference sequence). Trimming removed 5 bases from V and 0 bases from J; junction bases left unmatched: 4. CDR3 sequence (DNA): TGTGCCAGTAGTCCGGGACAGAGCTCCTATAATTCACCCCTCCACTTT. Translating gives CASSPGQSSYNSPLHF.

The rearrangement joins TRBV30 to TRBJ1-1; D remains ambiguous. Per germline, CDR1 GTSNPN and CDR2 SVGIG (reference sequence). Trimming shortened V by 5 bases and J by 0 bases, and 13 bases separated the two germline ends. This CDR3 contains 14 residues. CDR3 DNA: TGTGCCTGGGGCACAAAAGGTATGAACACTGAAGCTTTCTTT. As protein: CAWGTKGMNTEAFF.

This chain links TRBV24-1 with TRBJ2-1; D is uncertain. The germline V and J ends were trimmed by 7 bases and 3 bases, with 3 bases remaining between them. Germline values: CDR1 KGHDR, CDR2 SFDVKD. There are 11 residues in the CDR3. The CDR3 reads CATSRYNEQFF. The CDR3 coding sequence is TGTGCCACCAGCCGCTACAATGAGCAGTTCTTC.

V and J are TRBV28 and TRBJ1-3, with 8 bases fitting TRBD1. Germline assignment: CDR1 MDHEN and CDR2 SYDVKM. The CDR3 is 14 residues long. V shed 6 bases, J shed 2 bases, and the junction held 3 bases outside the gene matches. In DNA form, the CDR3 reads TGTGCCAGCAGATTGGACAGGGCTGGAAACACCATATATTTT. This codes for CASRLDRAGNTIYF.

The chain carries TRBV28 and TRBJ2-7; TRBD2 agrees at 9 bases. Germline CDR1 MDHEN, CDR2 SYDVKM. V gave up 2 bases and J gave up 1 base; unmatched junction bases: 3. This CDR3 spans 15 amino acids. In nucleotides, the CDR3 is TGTGCCAGCAGTTTAGCAGCGGGGGGATCCTACGAGCAGTACTTC. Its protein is CASSLAAGGSYEQYF.

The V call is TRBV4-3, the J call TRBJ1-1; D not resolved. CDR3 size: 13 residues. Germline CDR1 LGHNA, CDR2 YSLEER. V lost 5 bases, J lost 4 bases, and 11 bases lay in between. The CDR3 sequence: CASSMEWGTEAFF. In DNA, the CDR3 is TGCGCCAGCAGCATGGAGTGGGGCACTGAAGCTTTCTTT.

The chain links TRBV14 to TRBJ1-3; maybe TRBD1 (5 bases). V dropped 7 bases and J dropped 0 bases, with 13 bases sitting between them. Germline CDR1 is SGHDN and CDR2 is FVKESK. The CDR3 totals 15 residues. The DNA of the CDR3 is TGTGCCAGCACCCGGGGGGTGTACTCTGGAAACACCATATATTTT. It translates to CASTRGVYSGNTIYF.

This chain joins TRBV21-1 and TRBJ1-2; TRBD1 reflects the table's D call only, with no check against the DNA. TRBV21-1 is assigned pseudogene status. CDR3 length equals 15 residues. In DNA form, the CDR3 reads TGTGCCAGCAGCACCGGACAGGAGCCTTCCTATGGCTACACCTTC. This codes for CASSTGQEPSYGYTF.

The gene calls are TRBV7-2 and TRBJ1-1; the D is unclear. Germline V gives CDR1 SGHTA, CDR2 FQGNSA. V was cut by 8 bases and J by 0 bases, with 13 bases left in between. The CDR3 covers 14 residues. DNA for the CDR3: TGTGCCAGCCATCCGAGCATCCTGAACACTGAAGCTTTCTTT. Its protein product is CASHPSILNTEAFF.

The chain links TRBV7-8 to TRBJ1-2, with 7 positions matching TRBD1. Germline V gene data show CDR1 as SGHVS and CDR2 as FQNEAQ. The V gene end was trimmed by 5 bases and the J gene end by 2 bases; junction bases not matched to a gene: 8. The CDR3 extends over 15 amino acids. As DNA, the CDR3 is TGTGCCAGCAGCACGGACAGGCTAGCCAACTATGGCTACACCTTC. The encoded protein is CASSTDRLANYGYTF.

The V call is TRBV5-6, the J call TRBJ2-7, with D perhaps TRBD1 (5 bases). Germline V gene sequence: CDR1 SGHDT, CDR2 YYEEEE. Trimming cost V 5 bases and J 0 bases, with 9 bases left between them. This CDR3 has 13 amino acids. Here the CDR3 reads CASRQVSSYEQYF. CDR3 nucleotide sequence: TGTGCCAGCAGACAGGTCAGCTCCTACGAGCAGTACTTC.

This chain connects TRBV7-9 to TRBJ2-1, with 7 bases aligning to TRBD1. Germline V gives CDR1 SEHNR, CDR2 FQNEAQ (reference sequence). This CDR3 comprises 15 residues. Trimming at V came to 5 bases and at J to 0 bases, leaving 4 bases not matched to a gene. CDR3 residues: CASSHRGSSYNEQFF. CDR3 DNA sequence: TGTGCCAGCAGCCACAGGGGCAGCTCCTACAATGAGCAGTTCTTC.

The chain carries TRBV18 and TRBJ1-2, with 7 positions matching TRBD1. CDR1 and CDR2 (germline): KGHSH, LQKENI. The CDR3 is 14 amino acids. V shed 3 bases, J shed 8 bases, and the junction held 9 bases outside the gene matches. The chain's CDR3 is CASSPQGGRRGYTF. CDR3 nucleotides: TGTGCCAGCTCACCTCAGGGGGGCCGAAGAGGCTACACCTTC.

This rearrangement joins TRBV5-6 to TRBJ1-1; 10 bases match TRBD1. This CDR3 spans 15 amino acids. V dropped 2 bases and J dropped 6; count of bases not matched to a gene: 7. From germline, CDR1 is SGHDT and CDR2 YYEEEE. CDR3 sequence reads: CASSFRDRGQPEAFF. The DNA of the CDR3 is TGTGCCAGCAGCTTTCGAGACAGGGGGCAGCCTGAAGCTTTCTTT.

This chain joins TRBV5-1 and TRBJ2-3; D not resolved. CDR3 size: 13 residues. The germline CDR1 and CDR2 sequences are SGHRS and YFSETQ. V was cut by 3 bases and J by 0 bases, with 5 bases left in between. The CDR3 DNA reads TGCGCCAGCAGCTATACTAGCACAGATACGCAGTATTTT. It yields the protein CASSYTSTDTQYF.